This TCR beta chain was identified in a study of regulatory T cells in long-lasting Graves disease (dated by TCRdb to the early 2020s). About the study as a whole: To count as having persistent Graves' disease, a patient had to have received antithyroid drug treatment for over 5 years with TSH receptor autoantibodies remaining persistently positive. Persistent Graves' disease patients were compared with newly diagnosed Graves' disease patients by peripheral blood TCR sequencing and RNA sequencing. Persistent Graves' disease patients in the clinical cohort had taken antithyroid drugs for about 10.3 years on average. The study took place in China and was registered as a clinical trial. A total of around 35 samples underwent TCR sequencing, from about 13 patients with persistent Graves' disease and 20 or so patients with newly diagnosed Graves' disease.

The time point label, as the study defines it: persistent/refractory GD, antithyroid drugs over 5 years with positive TRAb. For both TCR sequencing and RNA sequencing, RNA was extracted from PBMCs using TRIzol. The diagnosis of Graves' disease followed American Thyroid Association guidelines. Recruitment of patients was carried out at an endocrinology department in Xi'an, China. From each patient, roughly 9 milliliters of peripheral blood was collected into an EDTA anticoagulant tube. Ficoll Paque Plus density gradient separation was used to isolate PBMCs, and no additional T cell sorting was done. An Agilent 2100 Bioanalyzer and agarose gel were used to check RNA quality, while a NanoDrop 2000 measured RNA concentration. As encoded in the germline V gene (reference sequence), CDR1 is LNHNV while CDR2 is YYDKDF. Germline trimming amounts to 1 base on V and 6 bases on J, with 12 as the count of junction bases outside the gene matches. The CDR3 measures 17 amino acids from cysteine to phenylalanine. The entry retains the CDR3 DNA only, 51 bases that are in frame from base 1.

This clonotype occurred many times. Its binding antigen is unknown. The sample holds no much larger clone one base away, and base qualities are not on file. What the research found in general, with its limitations: Compared with newly diagnosed patients, persistent Graves' disease patients had lower TCR Shannon entropy and fewer highly expanded clones, which suggests clonal expansion. Because the primary lesion, thyroid tissue, could not be accessed, the study looked at peripheral blood alone. The authors noted that the small sample size was a limitation that may lower accuracy. Sequencing and analysis were restricted to the TCR beta chain. More public clonotypes were shared among persistent patients (roughly 3,000) than among newly diagnosed patients (roughly 1,000). TRBV28, TRBJ1-2 and TRBJ2-5 were preferentially used in persistent disease, while TRBV20-1 and TRBJ2-1 were favored in newly diagnosed disease.

Libraries were built with multiplex PCR. TCRdb shows the sequencer as Illumina HiSeq 4000. CDR3 regions were amplified by Arm-PCR with iRepertoire HTBI primers to construct TCR beta libraries. Before sequencing, the PCR products went through gel purification. The paper's data handling went like this. A total of fewer than 80 TRBV and about 13 TRBJ segments were identified across samples and were used for gene usage analysis of CDR3 amino acid clonotypes. Filtered high-quality paired reads were merged into contigs using COPE and FqMerger. BLAST was used to align contigs to IMGT TRBV, TRBD and TRBJ reference genes, with CDR3 defined following IMGT. Any clonotype with a frequency above 0.1% was classified as a highly expanded clone. Shannon entropy served as the measure of repertoire diversity, while the Gini coefficient captured V-J evenness. A clonotype found in more than one individual was treated as public. The public sequencing data were trimmed at Q25 with fastp and processed into clonotypes with MiXCR by TCRdb, which kept only in-frame beta chains. Merged by CDR3 protein, the rows form single entries marked with the most common genes and DNA. The V and J calls and clone size come from TCRdb's table, not from the authors' own analysis. This sample comprises some 340,000 distinct CDR3 sequences, 20% to 25% of them detected only once. Around 30% of the sample rests with the top ten.

Sequencing used peripheral blood mononuclear cells (PBMCs), obtained when the disease was refractory, from a patient treated with antithyroid drugs. The chain is made from TRBV15 and TRBJ1-1, with TRBD1 identical over 9 junction bases. The sequence derives from a woman between 40 and 55 years old with Graves disease. Donor details come from another sample of the same person, matched by shared clones. For the CDR3, the sequence is CATSRVGQGIGNPEAFF. In nucleotides, the sequence is TGTGCCACCAGCAGAGTGGGACAGGGAATTGGTAACCCTGAAGCTTTCTTT.